One sample yielded the 28 T cell receptor beta chains listed below, sequenced in a study of post-analysis software for immune sequencing data. Findings and limits, study-wide: There were roughly 5 TRBV segments more frequent in patients than controls, and TRBV5-6, TRBV5-1 and TRBV20-1 were among them.

The library was made from cDNA and included unique molecular identifiers. TCRdb re-called the PCR reads with MiXCR, one entry per CDR3 protein. The data show 750,000 to 900,000 distinct CDR3 sequences, with under 60% seen just once and roughly 4.9% held by the top ten. No cognate antigen is known for these TCRs. Sequenced material: blood. These receptors were obtained from a girl aged 10-17 years with multiple sclerosis.

The CDR3 region is CASSLWTGGATDTQYF. DNA for the CDR3: TGTGCCAGCAGTTTATGGACAGGGGGGGCCACAGATACGCAGTATTTT. The rearrangement joins TRBV28 to TRBJ2-3, with 9 bases that match TRBD1. J gave up 2 bases and V 0 bases, and 3 bases lay outside the gene matches. The germline CDR1 and CDR2 sequences are MDHEN and SYDVKM. This CDR3 is 16 amino acids long.

This chain connects TRBV13 to TRBJ2-7; possibly TRBD2 for D (6 bases). The CDR3 extends over 14 amino acids. The V end lost 4 bases, the J end lost 5 bases, and 15 bases lay between the germline ends. Germline values: CDR1 PRHDT, CDR2 FYEKMQ (reference sequence). The CDR3 spells CASSSVRGGNEQYF. Written as DNA, the CDR3 is TGTGCCAGCAGCTCCGTTCGGGGAGGTAACGAGCAGTACTTC.

The table lists this clonotype with a few counts. The J gene is TRBJ2-7, the V gene TRBV5-5; 9 nucleotides match TRBD1. The CDR3 spans 16 residues. J was trimmed by 5 bases and V by 3 bases; bases with no gene match: 12. Germline V gene sequence: CDR1 SGHKS, CDR2 YYEKEE (reference sequence). CDR3 sequence reads: CASSSTGTGNRNEQYF. Written as DNA, the CDR3 is TGTGCCAGCAGCTCTACCGGGACAGGGAATAGGAACGAGCAGTACTTC.

This clonotype was seen only a few times. V gene TRBV4-3 combines with J gene TRBJ2-1; the D gene is possibly TRBD2 (6 bases). Germline values: CDR1 LGHNA, CDR2 YSLEER. The CDR3 is made up of 16 amino acids. V lost 0 bases and J lost 8, with 17 bases in between. For the CDR3, the DNA is TGCGCCAGCAGCCAAGACCCGCCTGGAGGGGTCGATGAGCAGTTCTTC. Protein sequence: CASSQDPPGGVDEQFF.

This chain's CDR3 is CASQGWGSAFF. For the CDR3, the DNA is TGTGCCAGCCAGGGGTGGGGGTCCGCTTTCTTT. The V and J genes are TRBV27 and TRBJ1-1, with a tentative D call TRBD1 (6 bases). The CDR3 sequence is 11 residues long. Germline CDR1 and CDR2: MNHEY and SMNVEV (reference sequence). Trimming pared 8 bases from V and 11 bases from J, leaving 15 bases between.

The chain links TRBV6-5 to TRBJ2-3; TRBD2 is a possible D gene (5 bases). Trimming took 0 bases from V and 4 from J, leaving 14 bases between them. The CDR3 is 16 residues long. Looked up from germline, CDR1 is MNHEY and CDR2 is SVGAGI. CDR3 protein: CASSYSFPVRADTQYF. CDR3 in DNA: TGTGCCAGCAGTTACTCATTTCCCGTGAGGGCAGATACGCAGTATTTT.

The CDR3 bases are TGCAGTGCTAGAGATGGAAAGGTGGCCAACGAGCAGTACTTC. Protein product: CSARDGKVANEQYF. This chain joins TRBV20-1 and TRBJ2-7; D uncertain. Trimming left V 0 bases short and J 5 bases short, with 14 bases between. CDR1 and CDR2 (germline): DFQATT, SNEGSKA (reference sequence). The length of the CDR3 is 14 residues.

Worth noting for this clonotype: The junction does not match germline at one end; this may be a read error. V gene TRBV12-3 or TRBV12-4 combines with J gene TRBJ2-3, with D hard to call. The CDR3 covers 13 residues. For the CDR3, the DNA is TGTGCCAGCAGATTAGTGGAGCGAGGTACGCAGTATTTT. Residues: CASRLVERGTQYF.

V usage is TRBV6-1 and J usage is TRBJ1-2, with D uncertain. This CDR3 spans 17 amino acids. Germline V lookup: CDR1 MNHNS, CDR2 SASEGT. Trimming removed 0 bases at V and 3 bases at J, with 17 bases between. CDR3 nucleotide sequence: TGTGCCAGCAGTGAAGCGCTAGCGGCGGGCACTCACTATGGCTACACCTTC. The encoded protein is CASSEALAAGTHYGYTF.

This clonotype was seen a handful of times. The chain links TRBV4-1 to TRBJ2-1; D possibly corresponds to TRBD2 (5 bases). Germline V gene data show CDR1 as MGHRA and CDR2 as YSYEKL. V was pared by 4 bases and J by 6 bases, with 16 bases between. The CDR3 loop spans 15 amino acids. This chain's CDR3 is CASSLWTGSGNEQFF. CDR3 in DNA: TGCGCCAGCAGCCTCTGGACTGGCTCCGGCAATGAGCAGTTCTTC.

J is TRBJ2-2 and V is TRBV7-2, with 7 nucleotides matching TRBD2. V lost 1 base to trimming and J lost 5 bases; unmatched junction nucleotides: 7. There are 16 residues in the CDR3. Per the germline V gene, CDR1 is SGHTA and CDR2 is FQGNSA. The CDR3: CASSLVRGEKTGELFF. The CDR3 bases are TGTGCCAGCAGCTTAGTACGGGGGGAAAAGACCGGGGAGCTGTTTTTT.

V and J are TRBV29-1 and TRBJ2-1, with D possibly matching TRBD1 (5 bases). With 5 bases removed from V and 8 bases from J, the gap between germline ends came to 16 bases. Looked up from germline, CDR1 is SQVTM and CDR2 is ANQGSEA. The CDR3 spans 13 residues. CDR3 amino acids: CSVFGRVFDEQFF. Here the CDR3 DNA reads TGCAGCGTTTTTGGCAGGGTGTTTGATGAGCAGTTCTTC.

V gene TRBV5-1 combines with J gene TRBJ2-7, with 10 nucleotides matching TRBD2. Germline CDR1 reads SGHRS; CDR2 reads YFSETQ. The CDR3 loop spans 16 amino acids. Trimming cost V 4 bases and J 0 bases; bases outside gene matches: 7. As DNA, the CDR3 is TGCGCCAGCAGCCCTAGCGGGAGTGGAAGCTCCTACGAGCAGTACTTC. It encodes CASSPSGSGSSYEQYF.

The CDR3 DNA reads as TGTGCCAGCACCCCCCATAAGTCCGGAAACGAGCAGTACTTC. It yields the protein CASTPHKSGNEQYF. The chain carries TRBV27 and TRBJ2-5; D is ambiguous. The DNA end is more similar to TRBJ2-7, so the J call may be wrong. The germline V gene encodes CDR1 MNHEY and CDR2 SMNVEV (reference sequence). The CDR3 contains 14 residues.

V and J are TRBV6-1 and TRBJ1-5; D may be TRBD1 (6 bases). Between the trimmed V and J ends, which lost 3 bases and 5 bases, there was a span of 11 bases. The CDR3 is 14 amino acids. CDR1 is MNHNS, CDR2 SASEGT, per germline. This CDR3 reads CASSEWGADQPQHF. CDR3 DNA: TGTGCCAGCAGTGAGTGGGGGGCCGATCAGCCCCAGCATTTT.

V usage is TRBV7-9 and J usage is TRBJ1-5; a possible D gene is TRBD1 (6 bases). The CDR3 covers 16 residues. Trimming took 0 bases from V and 4 from J, leaving 13 bases between them. Per the germline V gene, CDR1 is SEHNR and CDR2 is FQNEAQ (reference sequence). Here the CDR3 reads CASSLAGQPLNQPQHF. The CDR3 bases are TGTGCCAGCAGCTTAGCCGGACAGCCGCTGAATCAGCCCCAGCATTTT.

The rearrangement links TRBV6-1 to TRBJ2-4; the match to TRBD1 covers 11 bases. The germline CDR1 and CDR2 sequences are MNHNS and SASEGT. Germline trimming cut 4 bases from V and 6 bases from J; bases unmatched to any gene: 5. This CDR3 region has 15 residues. The CDR3 nucleotides read TGTGCCAGCAGTGGACCCGGGACAGGGGGAAACATTCAGTACTTC. It encodes CASSGPGTGGNIQYF.

In this sample, this clonotype turned up a few times. The chain has TRBV27 and TRBJ2-3; D gene ambiguous. The CDR3 is made up of 15 amino acids. The germline CDR1 and CDR2 sequences are MNHEY and SMNVEV (reference sequence). V was cut by 1 base and J by 2 bases, with 10 bases left in between. For the CDR3, the DNA is TGTGCCAGCAGTTTATTGCCCGCTGCCACAGATACGCAGTATTTT. Its translation is CASSLLPAATDTQYF.

This clonotype was detected a few times. The chain employs TRBV5-1 and TRBJ2-1; D gene ambiguous. V dropped 0 bases and J dropped 6 bases, with 13 bases sitting between them. The CDR3 sequence is 15 residues long. Germline V gene sequence: CDR1 SGHRS, CDR2 YFSETQ. The DNA of the CDR3 is TGCGCCAGCAGCTTGGAGGCAGATTCTATCAATGAGCAGTTCTTC. Its translation is CASSLEADSINEQFF.

The gene calls are TRBV27 and TRBJ2-1, with 11 nucleotides matching TRBD2. The CDR3 covers 16 residues. Per germline, CDR1 MNHEY and CDR2 SMNVEV (reference sequence). V shed 7 bases and J 8 bases; nucleotides not matched to a gene: 13. The CDR3 bases are TGTGCCAGCACCGTTTTAGCGGGAGGGCCGGATTATGAGCAGTTCTTC. Its protein product is CASTVLAGGPDYEQFF.

This chain connects TRBV4-1 to TRBJ2-5; weak D call: TRBD1 (6 bases). V lost 0 bases and J lost 2, with 7 bases in between. This CDR3 contains 14 residues. Germline values: CDR1 MGHRA, CDR2 YSYEKL. CDR3: CASSQDTGQETQYF. For the CDR3, the DNA is TGCGCCAGCAGCCAAGATACAGGGCAAGAGACCCAGTACTTC.

This chain joins TRBV7-9 and TRBJ2-1; TRBD2 matches at 9 bases. Germline CDR1 and CDR2: SEHNR and FQNEAQ (reference sequence). The CDR3 totals 16 residues. The CDR3 DNA reads TGTACTCAGGTCTTAGCGGGAGCAGGGGGCTACAATGAGCAGTTCTTC. It codes for CTQVLAGAGGYNEQFF. The full variable domain, with the rest looked up from reference TRBV7-9 and TRBJ2-1, is DTGVSQNPRHKITKRGQNVTFRCDPISEHNRLYWYRQTLGQGPEFLTYFQNEAQLEKSRLLSDRFSAERPKGSFSTLEIQRTEQGDSAMYLCTQVLAGAGGYNEQFFGPGTRLTVL.

This chain connects TRBV12-3 or TRBV12-4 to TRBJ2-5, with TRBD1 identical over 7 bases. This CDR3 spans 16 amino acids. V shed 3 bases, J shed 4 bases, and the junction held 11 bases outside the gene matches. CDR3 DNA: TGTGCCAGCAGTTTGACAGTGGGGCCAGGGGGAGAGACCCAGTACTTC. This sequence encodes CASSLTVGPGGETQYF.

This clonotype was seen a few times. This chain uses TRBV5-1 with TRBJ1-4; tentatively, D is TRBD1 (5 bases). V was pared by 4 bases and J by 3 bases, with 16 bases between. The CDR3 runs to 16 residues. The germline V gene encodes CDR1 SGHRS and CDR2 YFSETQ. The DNA for the CDR3 is TGCGCCAGCAGCGCGACCGGGACGGCAGCTAATGAAAAACTGTTTTTT. Amino acid sequence: CASSATGTAANEKLFF.

This clonotype was counted a few times. The chain recombines TRBV4-2 with TRBJ1-2; possible D gene TRBD1, 6 bases. The CDR3 covers 15 residues. The germline CDR1 and CDR2 sequences are LGHNA and YNFKEQ. Trimming stripped 11 bases from V and 0 bases from J, with 19 bases between. Written as DNA, the CDR3 is TGTGCCCGGAGGCGGAGGGGGGATGCTAACTATGGCTACACCTTC. Encoded protein: CARRRRGDANYGYTF.

The CDR3 DNA follows: TGTGCCAGCAGCCCGGGGGTCGGGGGACAGGGTAATGAAAAACTGTTTTTT. Its protein is CASSPGVGGQGNEKLFF. This chain connects TRBV12-3 or TRBV12-4 to TRBJ1-4, with 9 bases identical to TRBD1. V dropped 6 bases and J dropped 4; count of bases not matched to a gene: 12. The CDR3 has 17 residues.

This chain joins TRBV2 and TRBJ1-2; no reliable D call. This CDR3 comprises 15 residues. The V gene's germline CDR1 is SNHLY and CDR2 FYNNEI. Deletions cut 2 bases from V and 1 base from J, with 11 bases between. CDR3 sequence (DNA): TGTGCCAGCAGTGAATTCCCAACAGTTAACTATGGCTACACCTTC. It encodes CASSEFPTVNYGYTF.

The V and J genes are TRBV29-1 and TRBJ1-4; D unresolved. This CDR3 region has 13 residues. Germline CDR1 SQVTM, CDR2 ANQGSEA. Trimming took off 5 bases at V and 0 bases at J, with 7 bases between the two ends. The CDR3 DNA reads TGCAGCGTTCTCGGTGCAACTAATGAAAAACTGTTTTTT. This translates into CSVLGATNEKLFF.